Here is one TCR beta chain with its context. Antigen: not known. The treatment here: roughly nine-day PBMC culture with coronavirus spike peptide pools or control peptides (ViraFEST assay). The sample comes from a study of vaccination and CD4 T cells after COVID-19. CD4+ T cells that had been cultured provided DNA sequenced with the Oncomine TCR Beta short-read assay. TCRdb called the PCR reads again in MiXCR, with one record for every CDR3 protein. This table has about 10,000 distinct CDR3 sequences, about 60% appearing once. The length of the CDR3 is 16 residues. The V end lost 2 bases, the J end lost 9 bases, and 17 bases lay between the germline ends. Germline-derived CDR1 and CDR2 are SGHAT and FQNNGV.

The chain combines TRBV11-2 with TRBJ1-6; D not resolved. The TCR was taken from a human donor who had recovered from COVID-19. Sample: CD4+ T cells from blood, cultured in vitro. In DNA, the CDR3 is TGTGCCAGCAGCTTAAGGCCCTCGACGGAGGGTTCACCCCTCCACTTT. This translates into CASSLRPSTEGSPLHF.